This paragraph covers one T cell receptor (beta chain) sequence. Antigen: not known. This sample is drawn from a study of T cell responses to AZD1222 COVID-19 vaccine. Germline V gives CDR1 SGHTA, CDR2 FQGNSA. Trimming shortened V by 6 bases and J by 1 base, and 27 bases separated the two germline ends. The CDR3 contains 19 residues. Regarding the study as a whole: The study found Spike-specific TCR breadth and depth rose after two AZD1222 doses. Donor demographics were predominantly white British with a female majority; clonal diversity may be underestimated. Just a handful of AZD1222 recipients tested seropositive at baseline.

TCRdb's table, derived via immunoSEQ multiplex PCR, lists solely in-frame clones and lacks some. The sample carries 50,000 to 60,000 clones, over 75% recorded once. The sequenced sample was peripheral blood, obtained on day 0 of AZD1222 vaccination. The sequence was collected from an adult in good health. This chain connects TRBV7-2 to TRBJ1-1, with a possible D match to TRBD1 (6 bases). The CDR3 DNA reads TGTGCCAGCAGGTCCACCCAAACAGGGTTGGTAATGCCGAACACTGAAGCTTTCTTT. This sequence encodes CASRSTQTGLVMPNTEAFF.